Listed here are 17 T cell receptor beta chains from one sample, sequenced in a study of shared clonotypes between healthy human individuals. Assay: immunoSEQ multiplex PCR; the TCRdb copy retains only in-frame clones and omits some. The repertoire consists of 950,000 to 1,300,000 clones, with about 74% occurring once and the leading ten covering approximately 1.5%. Material: memory CD4+ T cells sorted from blood. The subset: CD45RA-negative fraction. Every receptor here comes from a man aged 18-30 years in good health.

This clone was observed a handful of times. This sequence joins TRBV11-2 and TRBJ1-2; D ambiguous. CDR1 is SGHAT and CDR2 is FQNNGV in the germline V gene. The CDR3 contains 14 residues. Trimming removed 5 bases from V and 4 bases from J, with 14 bases in between. The CDR3 DNA reads TGTGCCAGCAGCCCCATGGTAGGGCGCTATGGCTACACCTTC. Translating it yields CASSPMVGRYGYTF.

This clone was seen at least ten times. The J gene is TRBJ1-1, the V gene TRBV2; D gene uncertain. Germline assignment: CDR1 SNHLY and CDR2 FYNNEI. This CDR3 region has 11 residues. V was cut by 5 bases and J by 9 bases, with 10 bases left in between. The CDR3, as DNA: TGTGCCAGCAGTTTCGTCGGGCAAGCTTTCTTT. As protein: CASSFVGQAFF.

The genes are TRBV11-3 and TRBJ2-1; no clear D gene. CDR1 SGHNT and CDR2 YENEEA come from the germline V gene. The CDR3 covers 14 residues. Trimming took off 1 base at V and 2 bases at J, with 6 bases between the two ends. This CDR3 is CASSLGAPYNEQFF. As DNA, the CDR3 is TGTGCCAGCAGCTTAGGGGCCCCCTACAATGAGCAGTTCTTC.

The chain joins TRBV6-6 to TRBJ1-6; tentative D call: TRBD1 (6 bases). The V end was cut by 9 bases, the J end by 8 bases, with 17 bases between. The CDR3 is made up of 14 amino acids. Germline V gene sequence: CDR1 MNHNY, CDR2 SVGAGI (reference sequence). CDR3 nucleotides: TGTGCCAGTAAACAGGGAAGGGGGGATTCACCCCTCCACTTT. As protein: CASKQGRGDSPLHF.

In its sample, this clone was seen once. This sequence joins TRBV19 and TRBJ2-5; 7 positions match TRBD1. The CDR3 has 15 amino acids. CDR1 is LNHDA, CDR2 SQIVND, per germline (reference sequence). V dropped 6 bases and J dropped 7; count of bases not matched to a gene: 14. The CDR3 nucleotides are TGTGCCAGTAGCACGTTACCCGGGACAGTCGGGACCCAGTACTTC. The encoded protein is CASSTLPGTVGTQYF.

This rearrangement joins TRBV6-5 to TRBJ1-2; D is unclear. V lost 6 bases and J 4 bases, leaving 12 bases between the germline ends. CDR1 MNHEY and CDR2 SVGAGI come from the germline V gene. This CDR3 spans 13 amino acids. The CDR3 nucleotides read TGTGCCAGCAGACCATCACCCCTCTATGGCTACACCTTC. Its translation: CASRPSPLYGYTF.

V usage is TRBV6-5 and J usage is TRBJ1-5; D is perhaps TRBD1 (5 bases). The germline V gene has CDR1 MNHEY and CDR2 SVGAGI. V lost 7 bases and J 2 bases, leaving 12 bases between the germline ends. The CDR3 length is 14 residues. Here the CDR3 reads CASTQTGGNQPQHF. CDR3 in DNA: TGTGCCAGCACCCAAACGGGGGGCAATCAGCCCCAGCATTTT.

The V call is TRBV6-1, the J call TRBJ1-3; D not resolved. V dropped 2 bases and J dropped 0 bases, with 8 bases sitting between them. The CDR3 is made up of 15 amino acids. Germline lookup yields CDR1 MNHNS and CDR2 SASEGT. The DNA of the CDR3 is TGTGCCAGCAGTGAATACGGGAGCTCTGGAAACACCATATATTTT. This sequence encodes CASSEYGSSGNTIYF.

The chain is built from TRBV11-3 and TRBJ2-3; D gene uncertain. This CDR3 spans 15 amino acids. Germline V gene sequence: CDR1 SGHNT, CDR2 YENEEA. V was cut by 1 base and J by 2 bases, with 10 bases left in between. For the CDR3, the DNA is TGTGCCAGCAGCTTAGGAGAAGGGTACACAGATACGCAGTATTTT. This encodes CASSLGEGYTDTQYF.

The rearrangement uses TRBV7-2 and TRBJ2-7; tentative D call: TRBD2 (5 bases). The length of the CDR3 is 13 residues. Deletions cut 3 bases from V and 3 bases from J, with 9 bases between. Germline CDR1 reads SGHTA; CDR2 reads FQGNSA. CDR3 in amino acids: CASSFERYYEQYF. The CDR3 DNA reads TGTGCCAGCAGCTTCGAGCGGTACTACGAGCAGTACTTC.

The V call is TRBV10-3, the J call TRBJ2-3; D is unclear. V was cut by 6 bases and J by 2 bases, with 6 bases left in between. CDR1 ENHRY and CDR2 SYGVKD come from the germline V gene. This CDR3 is built from 12 residues. CDR3 sequence reads: CAIRQNTDTQYF. The DNA for the CDR3 is TGTGCCATCAGACAGAACACAGATACGCAGTATTTT.

Only a few counts were recorded for this clone. The chain links TRBV18 to TRBJ1-5, with TRBD1 matching 7 bases. Germline V CDR1 and CDR2: KGHSH, LQKENI. The V segment lost 1 base and the J segment 4 bases; nucleotides outside the gene matches: 1. The CDR3 length is 14 residues. This CDR3 reads CASSPRQGNQPQHF. The CDR3 DNA reads as TGTGCCAGCTCACCACGACAGGGTAATCAGCCCCAGCATTTT.

This clone was detected once. The V gene is TRBV12-5, the J gene TRBJ2-3, with TRBD2 identical over 9 bases. V was clipped by 4 bases and J by 4 bases; unmatched bases: 9. CDR3 length equals 16 residues. CDR1 LGHNT and CDR2 FRNRAP come from the germline V gene. The CDR3 DNA sequence: TGTGCTAGTGGTTCCGGGATAGCGGGAGTGGCAGATACGCAGTATTTT. Protein: CASGSGIAGVADTQYF.

This chain links TRBV7-3 with TRBJ2-5; D unresolved. The V gene's germline CDR1 is SGHTA and CDR2 FQGTGA. CDR3 length: 16 residues. Trimming pared 0 bases from V and 5 bases from J, leaving 16 bases between. CDR3: CASSLTWGSSRETQYF. Written as DNA, the CDR3 is TGTGCCAGCAGCTTAACGTGGGGTTCCTCTAGGGAGACCCAGTACTTC. Supplemented by reference TRBV7-3 and TRBJ2-5, the full variable domain reads GAGVSQTPSNKVTEKGKYVELRCDPISGHTALYWYRQSLGQGPEFLIYFQGTGAADDSGLPNDRFFAVRPEGSVSTLKIQRTERGDSAVYLCASSLTWGSSRETQYFGPGTRLLVL.

Remarks on this clone: A junction end diverges from the germline sequence, so it may reflect a read error. V usage is TRBV19 and J usage is TRBJ2-1, with a possible D match to TRBD1 (5 bases). The CDR3 covers 14 residues. The V gene's germline CDR1 is LNHDA and CDR2 SQIVND (reference sequence). CDR3 sequence reads: CASSDFGKGPESVF. The CDR3 DNA sequence: TGTGCCAGTAGTGATTTCGGAAAGGGGCCGGAGTCGGTCTTC.

The chain uses TRBV30 and TRBJ1-1, with TRBD1 matching 9 bases. CDR3 length: 13 amino acids. V was pared by 1 base and J by 10 bases, with 7 bases of the junction left unmatched. Germline CDR1 reads GTSNPN; CDR2 reads SVGIG (reference sequence). This CDR3 is CAWSARRGQGAFF. CDR3 DNA sequence: TGTGCCTGGAGTGCCCGCAGGGGACAGGGAGCTTTCTTT.

The rearrangement joins TRBV5-6 to TRBJ1-5; D is perhaps TRBD1 (6 bases). Germline V CDR1 and CDR2: SGHDT, YYEEEE. There are 16 residues in the CDR3. Trimming removed 0 bases from V and 0 bases from J, with 10 bases in between. CDR3 in DNA: TGTGCCAGCAGCTTGGATAGGGGGGGTAGCAATCAGCCCCAGCATTTT. Amino acid sequence: CASSLDRGGSNQPQHF.